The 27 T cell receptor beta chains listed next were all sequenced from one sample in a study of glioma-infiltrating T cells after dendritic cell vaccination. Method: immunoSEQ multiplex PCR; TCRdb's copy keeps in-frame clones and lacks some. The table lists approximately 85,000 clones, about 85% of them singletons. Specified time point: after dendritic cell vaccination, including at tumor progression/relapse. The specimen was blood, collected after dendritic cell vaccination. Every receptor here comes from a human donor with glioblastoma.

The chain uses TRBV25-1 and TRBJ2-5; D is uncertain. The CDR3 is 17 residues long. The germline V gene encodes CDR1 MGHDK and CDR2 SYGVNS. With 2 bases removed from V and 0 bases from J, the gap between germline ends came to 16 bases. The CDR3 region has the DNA TGTGCCAGCAGTGAAAGCGCGTCCTACTCGTACCAAGAGACCCAGTACTTC. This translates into CASSESASYSYQETQYF.

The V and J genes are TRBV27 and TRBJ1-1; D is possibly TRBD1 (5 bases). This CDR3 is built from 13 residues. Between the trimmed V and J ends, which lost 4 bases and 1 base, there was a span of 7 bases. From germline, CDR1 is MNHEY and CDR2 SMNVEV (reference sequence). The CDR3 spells CASSSTANTEAFF. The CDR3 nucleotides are TGTGCCAGCAGTTCGACAGCGAACACTGAAGCTTTCTTT.

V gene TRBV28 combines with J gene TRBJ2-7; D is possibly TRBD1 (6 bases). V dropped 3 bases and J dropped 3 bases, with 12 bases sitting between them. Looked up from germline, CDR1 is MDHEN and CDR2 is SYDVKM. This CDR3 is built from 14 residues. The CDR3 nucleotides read TGTGCCAGCAGTTTTCCCGGGACAAACTACGAGCAGTACTTC. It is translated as CASSFPGTNYEQYF.

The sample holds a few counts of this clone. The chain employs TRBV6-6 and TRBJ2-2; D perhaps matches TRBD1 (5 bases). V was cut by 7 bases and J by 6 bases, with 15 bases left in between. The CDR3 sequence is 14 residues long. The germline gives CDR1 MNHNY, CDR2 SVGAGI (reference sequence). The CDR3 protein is CASTSRRQSGELFF. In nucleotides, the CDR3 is TGTGCCAGCACCTCTCGAAGACAGTCCGGGGAGCTGTTTTTT.

The CDR3 region has the DNA TGTGCCAGCTCACCACGGACTAGCGGAACCAGTAGCACAGATACGCAGTATTTT. Its translation is CASSPRTSGTSSTDTQYF. This sequence joins TRBV18 and TRBJ2-3, with 10 bases fitting TRBD2. The germline gives CDR1 KGHSH, CDR2 LQKENI. Unmatched junction bases numbered 7, after V lost 1 base and J lost 0 bases. The length of the CDR3 is 18 residues.

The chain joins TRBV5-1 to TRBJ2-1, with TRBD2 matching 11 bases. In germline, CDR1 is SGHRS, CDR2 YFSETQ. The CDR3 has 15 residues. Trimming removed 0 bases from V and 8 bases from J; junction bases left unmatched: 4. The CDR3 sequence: CASSLVTSGADEQFF. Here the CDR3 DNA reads TGCGCCAGCAGCTTGGTGACTAGCGGGGCAGATGAGCAGTTCTTC.

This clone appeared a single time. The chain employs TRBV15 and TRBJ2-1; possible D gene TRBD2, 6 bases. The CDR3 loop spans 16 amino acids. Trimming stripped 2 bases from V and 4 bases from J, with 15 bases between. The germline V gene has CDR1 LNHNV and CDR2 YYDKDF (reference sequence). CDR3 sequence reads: CATSRPTGVSYNEQFF. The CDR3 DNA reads TGTGCCACCAGCAGACCTACGGGGGTGTCATACAATGAGCAGTTCTTC.

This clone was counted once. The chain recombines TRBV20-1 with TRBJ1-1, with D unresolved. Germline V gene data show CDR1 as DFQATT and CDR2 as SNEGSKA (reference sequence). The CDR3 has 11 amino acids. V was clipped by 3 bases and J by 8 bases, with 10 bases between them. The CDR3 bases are TGCAGTGCTAGCATGAGGGCGGAAGCTTTCTTT. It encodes CSASMRAEAFF.

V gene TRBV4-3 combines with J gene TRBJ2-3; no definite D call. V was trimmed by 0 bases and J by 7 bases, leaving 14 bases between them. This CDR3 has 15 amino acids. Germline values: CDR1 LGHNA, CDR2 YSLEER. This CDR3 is CASSQEGDPRNTQYF. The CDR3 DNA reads TGCGCCAGCAGCCAAGAGGGCGATCCCCGAAATACGCAGTATTTT.

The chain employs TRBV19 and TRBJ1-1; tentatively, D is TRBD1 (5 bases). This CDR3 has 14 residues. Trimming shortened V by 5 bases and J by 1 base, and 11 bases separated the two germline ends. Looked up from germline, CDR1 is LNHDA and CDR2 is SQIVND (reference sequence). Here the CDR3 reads CASSRMQGNTEAFF. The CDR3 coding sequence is TGTGCCAGTAGTCGTATGCAGGGGAACACTGAAGCTTTCTTT. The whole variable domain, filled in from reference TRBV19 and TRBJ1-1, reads DGGITQSPKYLFRKEGQNVTLSCEQNLNHDAMYWYRQDPGQGLRLIYYSQIVNDFQKGDIAEGYSVSREKKESFPLTVTSAQKNPTAFYLCASSRMQGNTEAFFGQGTRLTVV.

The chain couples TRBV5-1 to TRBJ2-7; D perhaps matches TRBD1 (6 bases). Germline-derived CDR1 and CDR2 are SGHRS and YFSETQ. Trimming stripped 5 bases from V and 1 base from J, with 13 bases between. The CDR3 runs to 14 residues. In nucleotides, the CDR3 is TGCGCCAGCAGTTCTAACACAGGGTCCTACGAGCAGTACTTC. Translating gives CASSSNTGSYEQYF.

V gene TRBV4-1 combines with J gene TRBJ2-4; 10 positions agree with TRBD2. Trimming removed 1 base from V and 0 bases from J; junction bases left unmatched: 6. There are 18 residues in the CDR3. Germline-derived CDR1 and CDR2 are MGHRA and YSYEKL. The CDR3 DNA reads TGCGCCAGCAGCCAAGGTCGAGCGGGAGGGATAGCCAAAAACATTCAGTACTTC. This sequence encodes CASSQGRAGGIAKNIQYF.

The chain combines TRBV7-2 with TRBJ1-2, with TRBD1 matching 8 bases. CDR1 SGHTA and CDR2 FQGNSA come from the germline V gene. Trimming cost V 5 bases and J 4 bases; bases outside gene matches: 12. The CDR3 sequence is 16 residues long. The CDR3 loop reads CASSRNLAGGAYGYTF. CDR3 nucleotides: TGTGCCAGCAGCCGAAATCTCGCAGGGGGCGCCTATGGCTACACCTTC.

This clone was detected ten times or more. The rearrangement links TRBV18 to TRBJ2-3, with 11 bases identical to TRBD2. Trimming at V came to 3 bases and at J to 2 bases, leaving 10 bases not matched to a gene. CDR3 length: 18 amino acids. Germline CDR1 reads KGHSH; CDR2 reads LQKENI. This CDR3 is CASSPTSGDLYLTDTQYF. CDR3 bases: TGTGCCAGCTCACCGACTAGCGGGGACCTCTACCTCACAGATACGCAGTATTTT.

CDR3 amino acids: CASKGTSGGYEQYF. Here the CDR3 DNA reads TGTGCCAGCAAGGGGACTAGCGGGGGTTACGAGCAGTACTTC. The genes are TRBV27 and TRBJ2-7; 14 nucleotides match TRBD2. J was trimmed by 4 bases and V by 7 bases; bases with no gene match: 3. The CDR3 loop spans 14 amino acids. The germline CDR1 and CDR2 sequences are MNHEY and SMNVEV (reference sequence).

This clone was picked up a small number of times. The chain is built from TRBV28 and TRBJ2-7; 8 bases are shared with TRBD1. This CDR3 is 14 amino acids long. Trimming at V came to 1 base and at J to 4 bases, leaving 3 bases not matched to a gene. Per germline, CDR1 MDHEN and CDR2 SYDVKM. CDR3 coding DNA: TGTGCCAGCAGTTTATCTCAGGGGGCATACGAGCAGTACTTC. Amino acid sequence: CASSLSQGAYEQYF.

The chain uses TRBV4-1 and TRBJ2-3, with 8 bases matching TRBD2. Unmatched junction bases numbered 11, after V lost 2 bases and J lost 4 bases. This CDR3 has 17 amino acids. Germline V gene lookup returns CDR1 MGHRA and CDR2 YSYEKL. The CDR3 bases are TGCGCCAGCAGCCAATCGATGCCGGGACTAGTCCCAGATACGCAGTATTTT. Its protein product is CASSQSMPGLVPDTQYF.

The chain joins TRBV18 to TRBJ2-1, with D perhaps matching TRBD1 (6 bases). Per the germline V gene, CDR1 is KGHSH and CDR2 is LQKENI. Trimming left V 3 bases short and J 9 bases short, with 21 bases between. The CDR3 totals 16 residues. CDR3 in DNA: TGTGCCAGCTCACCCCAGGGGATTAGCCCGAGCGGTGAGCAGTTCTTC. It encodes CASSPQGISPSGEQFF.

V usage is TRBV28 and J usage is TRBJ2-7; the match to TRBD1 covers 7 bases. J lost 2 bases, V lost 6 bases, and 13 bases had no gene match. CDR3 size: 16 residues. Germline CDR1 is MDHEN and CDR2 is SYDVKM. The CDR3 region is CASRPKFRDRPYEQYF. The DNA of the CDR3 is TGTGCCAGCAGGCCTAAATTTAGGGACAGACCCTACGAGCAGTACTTC.

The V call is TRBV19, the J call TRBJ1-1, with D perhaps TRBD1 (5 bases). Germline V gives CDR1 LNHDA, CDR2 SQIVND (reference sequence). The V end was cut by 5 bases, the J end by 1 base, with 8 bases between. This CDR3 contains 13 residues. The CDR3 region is CASSLRANTEAFF. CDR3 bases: TGTGCCAGTAGTCTCAGGGCGAACACTGAAGCTTTCTTT.

The CDR3 sequence: CSATPGQGAGNTIYF. In DNA form, the CDR3 reads TGCAGCGCAACACCTGGACAGGGGGCTGGAAACACCATATATTTT. The chain uses TRBV29-1 and TRBJ1-3; 10 bases match TRBD1. V dropped 7 bases and J dropped 2; count of bases not matched to a gene: 8. The germline gives CDR1 SQVTM, CDR2 ANQGSEA. The CDR3 has 15 amino acids.

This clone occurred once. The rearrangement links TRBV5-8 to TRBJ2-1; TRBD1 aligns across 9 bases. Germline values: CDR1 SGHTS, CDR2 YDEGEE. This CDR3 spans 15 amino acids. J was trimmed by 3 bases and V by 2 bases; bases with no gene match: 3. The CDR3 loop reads CASSFRQGGYNEQFF. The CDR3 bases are TGTGCCAGCAGCTTCCGACAGGGGGGCTACAATGAGCAGTTCTTC.

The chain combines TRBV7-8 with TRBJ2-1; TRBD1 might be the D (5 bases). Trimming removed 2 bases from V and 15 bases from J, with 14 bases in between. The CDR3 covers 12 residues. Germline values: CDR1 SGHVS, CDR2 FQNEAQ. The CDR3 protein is CASSLNRLGPFF. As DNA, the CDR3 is TGTGCCAGCAGCTTAAATAGGTTGGGGCCGTTCTTC.

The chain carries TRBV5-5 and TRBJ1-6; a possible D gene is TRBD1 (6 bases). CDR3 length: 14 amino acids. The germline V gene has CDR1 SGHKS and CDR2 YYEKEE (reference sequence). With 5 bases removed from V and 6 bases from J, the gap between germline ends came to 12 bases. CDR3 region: CASSGDTLNSPLHF. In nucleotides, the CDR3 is TGTGCCAGCAGTGGGGACACCCTTAATTCACCCCTCCACTTT. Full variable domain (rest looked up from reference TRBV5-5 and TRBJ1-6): DAGVTQSPTHLIKTRGQQVTLRCSPISGHKSVSWYQQVLGQGPQFIFQYYEKEERGRGNFPDRFSARQFPNYSSELNVNALLLGDSALYLCASSGDTLNSPLHFGNGTRLTVT.

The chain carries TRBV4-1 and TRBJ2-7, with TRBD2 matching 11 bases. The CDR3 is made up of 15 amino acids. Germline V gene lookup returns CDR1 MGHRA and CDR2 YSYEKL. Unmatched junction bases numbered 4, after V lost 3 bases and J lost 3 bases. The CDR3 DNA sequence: TGCGCCAGCAGCCAGTTACTAGCGGGAGTCTACGAGCAGTACTTC. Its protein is CASSQLLAGVYEQYF.

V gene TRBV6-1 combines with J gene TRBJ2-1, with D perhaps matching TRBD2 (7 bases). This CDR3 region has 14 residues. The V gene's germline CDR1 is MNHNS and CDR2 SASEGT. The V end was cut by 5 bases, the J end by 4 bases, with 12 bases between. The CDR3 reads CASSWGGQYNEQFF. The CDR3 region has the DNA TGTGCCAGCAGTTGGGGGGGGCAATACAATGAGCAGTTCTTC.

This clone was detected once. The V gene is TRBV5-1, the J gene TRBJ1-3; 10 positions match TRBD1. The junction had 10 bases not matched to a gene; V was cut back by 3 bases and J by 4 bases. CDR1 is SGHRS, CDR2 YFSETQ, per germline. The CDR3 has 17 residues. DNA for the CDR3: TGCGCCAGCAGCTCGGCCACGGGACAGGGGTCCGGAAACACCATATATTTT. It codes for CASSSATGQGSGNTIYF.